Below, one TCR beta chain is given with its context. A read error may produce the germline difference seen at one junction end. Germline V gene data show CDR1 as SGHRS and CDR2 as YFSETQ. The CDR3 has 15 amino acids. This specimen comes from a study of blood T cells in healthy people across ages. Next came a second PCR, run for about 6 to 11 cycles, which used a sample-barcoded 5' primer along with a J-beta primer mix. MiXCR, applied by TCRdb to the 5' RACE reads, yields one record per CDR3 protein. This sample carries 450,000 to 600,000 distinct CDR3 sequences, about 29% of them seen once, and the ten largest clones take about 3.3%. The same data also contributed to another study, on T cells of mothers and their children.

This receptor was taken from a boy aged 2 to 9 in good health. This rearrangement joins TRBV5-1 to TRBJ1-2; 8 bases are shared with TRBD1. Input material: blood. CDR3 in DNA: TGCGCCGGCAGCGCACGGACAGGGTCGGGCTATGGCTACACCTTC. Protein product: CAGSARTGSGYGYTF.